This TCR beta chain was recorded in a study of shared clonotypes between healthy human individuals. Germline CDR1 and CDR2: MDHEN and SYDVKM. The CDR3 is made up of 16 amino acids. The V and J ends lost 5 bases and 4 bases, in that order; junction bases with no gene match: 10. There were only Caucasian adults among the donors, and all lived in Nashville, Tennessee. Per the authors' pipeline: Filtering of immunoSEQ junctional sequences could not match full-length read filtering. Sequenced by immunoSEQ multiplex PCR; TCRdb stores in-frame clones only, minus some. V and J calls and clone size are given by that table; D and trimming were obtained from the DNA. The table has about 520,000 clones, roughly 80% seen once.

Sequences were obtained from PBMCs. The origin of this receptor is a middle-aged woman in good health. Some clones in this sample may be carry-over from other donors' samples. The rearrangement uses TRBV28 and TRBJ2-2; 7 bases fit TRBD2. The CDR3 sequence: CASSPASGIGTGELFF. CDR3 sequence (DNA): TGTGCCAGCAGTCCCGCGAGCGGGATAGGCACCGGGGAGCTGTTTTTT.